The entry that follows covers one TCR beta chain sequence. Its antigen is undetermined. The data were obtained in a study of OX40 agonist ivuxolimab in advanced cancers. Overall study: Partial responses were recorded for three patients, including one with hepatocellular carcinoma and two with cutaneous melanoma.

The protocol was immunoSEQ multiplex PCR, while the TCRdb copy is restricted to in-frame clones and leaves out a portion. The repertoire holds about 79,000 clones, with 70% to 85% as singletons. Study conclusions and caveats: By week 6 at 0.1 to 3.0 mg/kg, blood CD4+ and CD8+ T cells had expanded clonally. On average, CD8+ T cells showed a greater number of expanded clones than CD4+.

V shed 5 bases and J 4 bases; nucleotides not matched to a gene: 2. This CDR3 spans 14 amino acids. Germline lookup yields CDR1 SGHVS and CDR2 FQNEAQ. This chain joins TRBV7-8 and TRBJ1-6; 7 positions agree with TRBD1. The source was CD4+ or CD8+ T cells sorted from blood, collected in a trial of the OX40 agonist ivuxolimab. This receptor was identified in an adult with an advanced solid tumor such as melanoma, head and neck, liver or kidney cancer. CDR3 nucleotides: TGTGCCAGCAGCCCACAGGGGTATAATTCACCCCTCCACTTT. Protein product: CASSPQGYNSPLHF.